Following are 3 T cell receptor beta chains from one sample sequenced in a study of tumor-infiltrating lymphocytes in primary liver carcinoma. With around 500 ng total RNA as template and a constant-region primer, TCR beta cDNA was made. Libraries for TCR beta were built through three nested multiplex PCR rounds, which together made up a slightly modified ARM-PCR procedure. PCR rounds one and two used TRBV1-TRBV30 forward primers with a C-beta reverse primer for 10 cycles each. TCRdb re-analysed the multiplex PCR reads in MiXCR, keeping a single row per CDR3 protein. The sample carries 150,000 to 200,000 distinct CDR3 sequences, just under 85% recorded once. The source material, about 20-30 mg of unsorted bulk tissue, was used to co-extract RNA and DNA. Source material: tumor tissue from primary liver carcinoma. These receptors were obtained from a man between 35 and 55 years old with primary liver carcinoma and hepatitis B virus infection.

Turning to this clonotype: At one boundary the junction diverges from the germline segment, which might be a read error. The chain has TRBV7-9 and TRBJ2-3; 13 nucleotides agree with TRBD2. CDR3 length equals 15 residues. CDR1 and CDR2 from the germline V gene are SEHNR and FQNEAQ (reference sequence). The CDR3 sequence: CDSSSTSGRWDTQYF. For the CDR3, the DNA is TGTGACAGCAGCTCGACTAGCGGGAGGTGGGATACGCAGTATTTT.

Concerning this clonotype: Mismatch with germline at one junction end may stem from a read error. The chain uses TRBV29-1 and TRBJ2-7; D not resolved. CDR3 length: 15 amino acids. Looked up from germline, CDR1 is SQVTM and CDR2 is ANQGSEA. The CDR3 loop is CSVRPSRIKSYEQYF. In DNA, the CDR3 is TGCAGCGTACGCCCCTCCAGGATCAAGTCCTACGAACAGTACTTC.

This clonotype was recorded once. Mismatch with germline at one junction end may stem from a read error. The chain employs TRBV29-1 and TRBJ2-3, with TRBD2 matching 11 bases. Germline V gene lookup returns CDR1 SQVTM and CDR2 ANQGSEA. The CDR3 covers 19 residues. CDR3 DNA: TGCAGCGTTGTGGGAACACTAGCGGGAGATGGTAGTATCGCAGACACGCAGTATTTT. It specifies CSVVGTLAGDGSIADTQYF.